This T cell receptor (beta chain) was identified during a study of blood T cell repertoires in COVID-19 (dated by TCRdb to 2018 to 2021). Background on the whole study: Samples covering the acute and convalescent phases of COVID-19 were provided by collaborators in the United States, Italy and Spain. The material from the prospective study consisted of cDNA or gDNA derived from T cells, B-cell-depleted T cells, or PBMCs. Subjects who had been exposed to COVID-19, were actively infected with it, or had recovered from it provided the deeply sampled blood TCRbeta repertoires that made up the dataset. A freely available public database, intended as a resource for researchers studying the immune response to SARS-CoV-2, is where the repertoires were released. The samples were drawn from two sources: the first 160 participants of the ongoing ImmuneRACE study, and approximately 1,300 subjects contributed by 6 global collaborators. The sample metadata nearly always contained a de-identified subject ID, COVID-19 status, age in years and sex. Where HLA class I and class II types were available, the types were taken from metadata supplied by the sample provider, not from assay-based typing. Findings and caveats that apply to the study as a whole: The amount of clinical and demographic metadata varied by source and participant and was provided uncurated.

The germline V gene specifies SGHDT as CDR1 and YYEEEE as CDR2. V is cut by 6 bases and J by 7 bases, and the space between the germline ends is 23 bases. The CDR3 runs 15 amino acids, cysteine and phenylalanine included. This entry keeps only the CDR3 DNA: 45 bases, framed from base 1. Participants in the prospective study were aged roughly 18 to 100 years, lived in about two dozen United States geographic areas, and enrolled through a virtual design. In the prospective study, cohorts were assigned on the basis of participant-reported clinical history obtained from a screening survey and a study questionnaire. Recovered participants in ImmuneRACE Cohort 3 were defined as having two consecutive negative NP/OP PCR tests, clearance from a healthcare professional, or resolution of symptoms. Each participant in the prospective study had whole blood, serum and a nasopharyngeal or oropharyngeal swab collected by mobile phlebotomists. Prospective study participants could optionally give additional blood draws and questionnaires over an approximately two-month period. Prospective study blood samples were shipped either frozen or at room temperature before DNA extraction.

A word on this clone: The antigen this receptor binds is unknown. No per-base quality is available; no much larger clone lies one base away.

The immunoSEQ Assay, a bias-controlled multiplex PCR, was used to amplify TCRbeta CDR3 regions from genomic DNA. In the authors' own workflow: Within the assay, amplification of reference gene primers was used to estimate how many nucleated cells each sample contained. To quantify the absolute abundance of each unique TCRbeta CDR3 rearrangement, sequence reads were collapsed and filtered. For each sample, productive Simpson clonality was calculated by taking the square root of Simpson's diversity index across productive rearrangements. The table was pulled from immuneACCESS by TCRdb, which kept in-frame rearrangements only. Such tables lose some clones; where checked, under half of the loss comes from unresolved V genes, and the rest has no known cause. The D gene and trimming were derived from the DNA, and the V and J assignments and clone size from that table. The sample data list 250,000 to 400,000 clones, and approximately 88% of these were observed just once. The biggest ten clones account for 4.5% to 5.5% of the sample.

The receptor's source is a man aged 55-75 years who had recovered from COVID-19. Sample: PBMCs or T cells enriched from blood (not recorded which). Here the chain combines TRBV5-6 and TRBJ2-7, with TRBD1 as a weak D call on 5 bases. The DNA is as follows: TGTGCCAGCACCGCCTTAAGACAGATACTACGAGAGCAGTACTTC. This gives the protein CASTALRQILREQYF.